The 32 T cell receptor beta chains presented below share a single source sample, sequenced in a study of CD8 T cells in ankylosing spondylitis. From the 5' RACE reads, TCRdb called clonotypes with MiXCR, one entry per CDR3 protein. The table lists 30,000 to 45,000 distinct CDR3 sequences, 16% of them singletons. The sequenced sample was blood. Source of these receptors: a male donor with ankylosing spondylitis or in good health (not recorded which).

The genes are TRBV29-1 and TRBJ2-7, with D possibly being TRBD1 or TRBD2 (5 bases each). CDR3 length: 13 amino acids. Germline V gene lookup returns CDR1 SQVTM and CDR2 ANQGSEA. V lost 6 bases, J lost 4 bases, and 16 bases lay in between. CDR3 coding DNA: TGCAGCGTGGACGGGGACCGAACATACGAGCAGTACTTC. Its protein product is CSVDGDRTYEQYF.

This clonotype came up a few times. The CDR3 bases are TGTGCCAGCAGTTTAACCCGGTGGAGGGGTGGAGAGCAGTACGTC. This sequence encodes CASSLTRWRGGEQYV. V and J are TRBV12-3 or TRBV12-4 and TRBJ2-7; D is possibly TRBD2 (6 bases). V dropped 2 bases and J dropped 7 bases, with 18 bases sitting between them. The CDR3 has 15 amino acids.

The rearrangement joins TRBV28 to TRBJ2-4; D is possibly TRBD1 (6 bases). Per the germline V gene, CDR1 is MDHEN and CDR2 is SYDVKM. V shed 3 bases and J shed 6 bases, with 9 bases lying between them. This CDR3 comprises 13 residues. CDR3 DNA sequence: TGTGCCAGCAGTTTCTCACAGGGAAACATTCAGTACTTC. Amino acids: CASSFSQGNIQYF.

This clonotype was found a few times. The chain carries TRBV5-1 and TRBJ2-1; D is ambiguous. Germline V CDR1 and CDR2: SGHRS, YFSETQ. V was shortened by 0 bases and J by 3 bases, with 10 bases between the two germline ends. The CDR3 totals 15 residues. The CDR3 loop is CASSLGFVDYNEQFF. Written as DNA, the CDR3 is TGCGCCAGCAGCTTGGGGTTTGTAGACTACAATGAGCAGTTCTTC.

There are a few counts of this clonotype. This sequence joins TRBV20-1 and TRBJ2-7; tentative D call: TRBD2 (6 bases). V was shortened by 5 bases and J by 0 bases, with 8 bases between the two germline ends. The germline V gene encodes CDR1 DFQATT and CDR2 SNEGSKA (reference sequence). CDR3 length equals 12 residues. CDR3 DNA sequence: TGCAGTGCTCGGGGGATCTCCTACGAGCAGTACTTC. This sequence encodes CSARGISYEQYF.

The J gene is TRBJ2-2, the V gene TRBV5-5; no clear D. This CDR3 comprises 16 residues. The germline gives CDR1 SGHKS, CDR2 YYEKEE (reference sequence). V lost 1 base and J 0 bases, leaving 10 bases between the germline ends. CDR3 in amino acids: CASSLIPKSNTGELFF. The CDR3 DNA is TGTGCCAGCAGCTTGATTCCTAAGTCGAACACCGGGGAGCTGTTTTTT.

The chain couples TRBV12-3 or TRBV12-4 to TRBJ2-1; 8 positions match TRBD2. CDR3 length: 14 amino acids. Trimming at V came to 7 bases and at J to 6 bases, leaving 8 bases not matched to a gene. CDR3 region: CASTTALAGNEQFF. In nucleotides, the CDR3 is TGTGCCAGCACGACGGCGCTAGCGGGCAATGAGCAGTTCTTC.

V usage is TRBV6-5 and J usage is TRBJ1-1, with D tentatively TRBD1 (6 bases). The V and J ends lost 0 bases and 5 bases respectively, with 7 bases between them. Germline V gene lookup returns CDR1 MNHEY and CDR2 SVGAGI. The CDR3 extends over 13 amino acids. The CDR3 DNA sequence: TGTGCCAGCAGTTACTCAGGGGGGACTGAAGCTTTCTTT. This sequence encodes CASSYSGGTEAFF.

This clonotype occurred a few times. The chain joins TRBV7-2 to TRBJ1-4; the D is unclear. The CDR3 runs to 13 residues. Germline V gene lookup returns CDR1 SGHTA and CDR2 FQGNSA. The V and J ends lost 4 bases and 8 bases respectively, with 11 bases between them. CDR3 nucleotide sequence: TGTGCCAGCAGCTCCTCCGGGGAGGAAAAACTGTTTTTT. This gives the protein CASSSSGEEKLFF.

The CDR3 sequence: CSAPKANEKLFF. The CDR3 DNA is TGCAGTGCCCCTAAAGCGAATGAAAAACTGTTTTTT. J is TRBJ1-4 and V is TRBV20-1; D unclear. Trimming shortened V by 6 bases and J by 5 bases, and 10 bases separated the two germline ends. The CDR3 runs to 12 residues. Germline CDR1 DFQATT, CDR2 SNEGSKA (reference sequence).

J is TRBJ2-1 and V is TRBV28; TRBD1 agrees at 10 bases. CDR3 size: 14 residues. Germline V lookup: CDR1 MDHEN, CDR2 SYDVKM. Germline trimming cut 5 bases from V and 8 bases from J; bases unmatched to any gene: 6. The CDR3 sequence: CASSRGTGDDEQFF. In nucleotides, the CDR3 is TGTGCCAGCAGTCGGGGGACAGGGGATGATGAGCAGTTCTTC.

This clonotype was seen more than once but under ten times. The rearrangement joins TRBV20-1 to TRBJ1-5, with 10 bases identical to TRBD1. V lost 5 bases to trimming and J lost 2 bases; unmatched junction nucleotides: 6. This CDR3 comprises 15 residues. Germline CDR1 DFQATT, CDR2 SNEGSKA (reference sequence). The CDR3 sequence: CSAHPGTGGNQPQHF. CDR3 coding DNA: TGCAGTGCTCACCCCGGGACAGGGGGCAATCAGCCCCAGCATTTT.

This clonotype appeared a few times. The CDR3 loop reads CASSSLGDFSTDTQYF. CDR3 DNA sequence: TGTGCCAGCAGCTCGCTGGGGGATTTTAGCACAGATACGCAGTATTTT. V usage is TRBV7-9 and J usage is TRBJ2-3; D could derive from TRBD1 or TRBD2 (5 bases each). The CDR3 is 16 residues long. Trimming left V 4 bases short and J 0 bases short, with 14 bases between. Germline assignment: CDR1 SEHNR and CDR2 FQNEAQ (reference sequence).

V usage is TRBV20-1 and J usage is TRBJ2-1, with 8 nucleotides matching TRBD2. Germline lookup yields CDR1 DFQATT and CDR2 SNEGSKA (reference sequence). CDR3 length: 15 residues. J lost 2 bases, V lost 3 bases, and 6 bases had no gene match. The CDR3 is CSASVGTRPYNEQFF. The CDR3 DNA sequence: TGCAGTGCTAGTGTAGGGACTAGGCCCTACAATGAGCAGTTCTTC.

This clonotype was detected many times. This rearrangement joins TRBV6-1 to TRBJ2-7; D may be TRBD2 (7 bases). The CDR3 runs 15 residues. The germline V and J ends were trimmed by 2 bases and 2 bases, with 13 bases remaining between them. Germline CDR1 reads MNHNS; CDR2 reads SASEGT. In nucleotides, the CDR3 is TGTGCCAGCAGTGAACGGGGGGCGGGAACCTACGAGCAGTACTTC. As protein: CASSERGAGTYEQYF.

This clonotype showed up just a few times. This chain links TRBV11-2 with TRBJ2-7; D is undetermined. This CDR3 comprises 14 residues. Per the germline V gene, CDR1 is SGHAT and CDR2 is FQNNGV. Trimming removed 1 base from V and 11 bases from J, with 18 bases in between. CDR3 protein: CASSLGGMADLEYV. Here the CDR3 DNA reads TGTGCCAGCAGCTTAGGGGGTATGGCGGATCTTGAGTACGTC.

The chain recombines TRBV15 with TRBJ2-1; tentatively, D is TRBD1 (6 bases). The length of the CDR3 is 14 residues. Germline CDR1 reads LNHNV; CDR2 reads YYDKDF (reference sequence). The V gene lost 4 bases and the J gene lost 0 bases, with 7 bases spanning the gap. The CDR3 nucleotides are TGTGCCACCAGCAAGGACAGCTCCTACAATGAGCAGTTCTTC. Amino acids: CATSKDSSYNEQFF.

V usage is TRBV7-9 and J usage is TRBJ2-3, with D possibly matching TRBD2 (6 bases). This CDR3 spans 14 amino acids. The V gene's germline CDR1 is SEHNR and CDR2 FQNEAQ (reference sequence). Trimming removed 3 bases from V and 5 bases from J, with 12 bases in between. CDR3 sequence (DNA): TGTGCCAGCAGCTTTTCAGGCGGGGAAGATACGCAGTATTTT. It specifies CASSFSGGEDTQYF.

The chain combines TRBV7-9 with TRBJ2-3; 8 nucleotides align to TRBD2. CDR3 length equals 14 residues. V lost 8 bases and J lost 6; bases outside the gene matches: 10. Germline V gene lookup returns CDR1 SEHNR and CDR2 FQNEAQ (reference sequence). CDR3 sequence: CASYRTSIGDTQYF. The CDR3 region has the DNA TGTGCCAGCTACCGGACTAGCATTGGTGATACGCAGTATTTT.

This clonotype was counted a few times. This rearrangement joins TRBV28 to TRBJ2-1; D remains unclear. Germline CDR1 reads MDHEN; CDR2 reads SYDVKM. The V end was cut by 3 bases, the J end by 10 bases, with 13 bases between. The CDR3 length is 13 residues. The CDR3 nucleotides read TGTGCCAGCAGTTTGGCTGCGGTTCAGGAGCAGTTCTTC. Translated: CASSLAAVQEQFF.

The gene calls are TRBV12-3 or TRBV12-4 and TRBJ2-7; D gene ambiguous. CDR3 size: 12 residues. V gave up 6 bases and J gave up 2 bases, with 8 bases separating them. Here the CDR3 DNA reads TGTGCCAGCAGACAAATGACCTACGAGCAGTACTTC. This encodes CASRQMTYEQYF.

The rearrangement uses TRBV5-1 and TRBJ2-2, with D unresolved. CDR3 size: 15 residues. Per the germline V gene, CDR1 is SGHRS and CDR2 is YFSETQ. Deletions cut 0 bases from V and 0 bases from J, with 6 bases between. CDR3 region: CASSLAVPNTGELFF. CDR3 DNA: TGCGCCAGCAGCTTGGCGGTACCGAACACCGGGGAGCTGTTTTTT.

This chain connects TRBV29-1 to TRBJ2-2; 11 bases are a match to TRBD2. The trim removed 3 bases at V and 2 bases at J, leaving 2 bases unmatched. Germline V lookup: CDR1 SQVTM, CDR2 ANQGSEA. The CDR3 is 15 residues long. The CDR3 nucleotides are TGCAGCGTTGATACTAGCGGGAGTAACACCGGGGAGCTGTTTTTT. Residues: CSVDTSGSNTGELFF.

This clonotype was detected a few times. The genes are TRBV6-2 or TRBV6-3 and TRBJ2-7, with TRBD1 as a possible D gene (5 bases). V lost 5 bases and J lost 1, with 15 bases in between. The CDR3 consists of 15 residues. Germline CDR1 reads MNHEY; CDR2 reads SVGEGT. In DNA, the CDR3 is TGTGCCAGCAGTCGACCAGGGAAAACGTCCTACGAGCAGTACGTC. Protein sequence: CASSRPGKTSYEQYV.

This clonotype was counted only a few times. The chain uses TRBV7-9 and TRBJ2-1; perhaps TRBD1 as D (5 bases). Germline loops: CDR1 SEHNR, CDR2 FQNEAQ (reference sequence). Trimming pared 1 base from V and 1 base from J, leaving 11 bases between. The CDR3 runs 16 residues. The CDR3 coding sequence is TGTGCCAGCAGCTTAGGGTGGACAAATTCCTACAATGAGCAGTTCTTC. It codes for CASSLGWTNSYNEQFF. The full variable domain, completed using reference TRBV7-9 and TRBJ2-1, is DTGVSQNPRHKITKRGQNVTFRCDPISEHNRLYWYRQTLGQGPEFLTYFQNEAQLEKSRLLSDRFSAERPKGSFSTLEIQRTEQGDSAMYLCASSLGWTNSYNEQFFGPGTRLTVL.

This clonotype was seen more than once but under ten times. CDR3 amino acids: CASSGDNPGTDTQYF. The CDR3 DNA sequence: TGTGCCAGCAGCGGTGACAACCCCGGCACAGATACGCAGTATTTT. The rearrangement uses TRBV9 and TRBJ2-3; D ambiguous. The CDR3 sequence is 15 residues long. The V gene's germline CDR1 is SGDLS and CDR2 YYNGEE. Trimming removed 3 bases at V and 1 base at J, with 12 bases between.

This clonotype occurred a few times. The chain's CDR3 is CASSTDTQYF. CDR3 coding DNA: TGTGCCAGCAGCACAGATACGCAGTATTTT. The chain has TRBV12-3 or TRBV12-4 and TRBJ2-3; D is undetermined. Trimming took 6 bases from V and 2 from J, leaving 0 bases between them. The CDR3 consists of 10 residues.

The gene calls are TRBV29-1 and TRBJ2-2, with unresolved D. The germline gives CDR1 SQVTM, CDR2 ANQGSEA. The CDR3 is 12 amino acids. Trimming stripped 5 bases from V and 5 bases from J, with 9 bases between. CDR3 residues: CSVQLGTGELFF. The CDR3 DNA sequence: TGCAGCGTTCAGTTGGGTACCGGGGAGCTGTTTTTT.

This clonotype was observed a handful of times. The DNA for the CDR3 is TGTGCCAGCAGCTTAGGCAGGGTAACGTACAATGAGCAGTTCTTC. Residues: CASSLGRVTYNEQFF. The chain is built from TRBV11-2 and TRBJ2-1; weak D call: TRBD1 (5 bases). The CDR3 is 15 amino acids. Trimming cost V 1 base and J 4 bases, with 11 bases left between them. Germline V gene lookup returns CDR1 SGHAT and CDR2 FQNNGV.

This clonotype was seen only once. The chain combines TRBV5-4 with TRBJ2-3, with D unclear. CDR1 SGHNT and CDR2 YYREEE come from the germline V gene (reference sequence). Trimming removed 1 base from V and 4 bases from J, with 7 bases in between. This CDR3 has 13 amino acids. CDR3 nucleotides: TGTGCCAGCAGCTTGTGGACCGCAGATACGCAGTATTTT. It translates to CASSLWTADTQYF.

V is TRBV7-2 and J is TRBJ2-5; D may be TRBD2 (6 bases). Deletions cut 1 base from V and 5 bases from J, with 8 bases between. CDR3 length equals 13 residues. Germline CDR1 is SGHTA and CDR2 is FQGNSA. CDR3: CASSLGGVETQYF. The CDR3 bases are TGTGCCAGCAGCTTAGGCGGGGTTGAGACCCAGTACTTC.

This clonotype was detected only a few times. The chain combines TRBV6-5 with TRBJ2-1, with TRBD2 identical over 10 bases. The V gene end was trimmed by 6 bases and the J gene end by 8 bases; junction bases not matched to a gene: 10. The CDR3 contains 15 residues. Germline loops: CDR1 MNHEY, CDR2 SVGAGI. CDR3 amino acids: CASRPPGLAFDEQFF. CDR3 DNA: TGTGCCAGCAGGCCCCCGGGACTAGCGTTCGATGAGCAGTTCTTC.